This TCR beta chain came from a study of blood T cell repertoires in COVID-19. Background on the study: PBMCs, B-cell-depleted T cells, or T cells were the source of the cDNA or gDNA that made up the material.

The germline V gene encodes CDR1 MGHDK and CDR2 SYGVNS. The CDR3 runs to 13 residues. The V gene end was trimmed by 4 bases and the J gene end by 4 bases; junction bases not matched to a gene: 2. While infection was still active, Seattle patients were enrolled and then followed longitudinally. Original processing methods: From reference gene primer amplification, estimates of nucleated cell counts were derived. TCRdb keeps only in-frame clones here, not all; method: immunoSEQ multiplex PCR. From that table come the V and J calls and clone size; the DNA was used to work out D and trimming. The profile covers 150,000 to 200,000 clones, with around 83% appearing a single time and 7.6% taken by the ten largest.

The source of this sequence is an older woman with COVID-19, enrolled during active disease. The sample comprised peripheral blood. This chain connects TRBV25-1 to TRBJ1-1; 8 bases fit TRBD1. CDR3 in amino acids: CASSVTGVTEAFF. The DNA for the CDR3 is TGTGCCAGCAGTGTGACAGGGGTCACTGAAGCTTTCTTT. Complete variable domain (other parts from reference TRBV25-1 and TRBJ1-1): EADIYQTPRYLVIGTGKKITLECSQTMGHDKMYWYQQDPGMELHLIHYSYGVNSTEKGDLSSESTVSRIRTEHFPLTLESARPSHTSQYLCASSVTGVTEAFFGQGTRLTVV.